This note documents a single T cell receptor (beta chain) sequence. Its antigen remains unidentified. The data were obtained in a study of T cell responses to AZD1222 COVID-19 vaccine. Trimming took 2 bases from V and 8 from J, leaving 15 bases between them. Germline V gene data show CDR1 as GTSNPN and CDR2 as SVGIG (reference sequence). The CDR3 is 13 amino acids. General study findings and limits: Regions 160-218 and 743-854 held dominance among vaccine-associated CD4 TCRs, which spanned spike. Following two doses of AZD1222, Spike-specific TCR breadth and depth rose. The donor group comprised mostly white British people and more females; the analysis possibly underestimated clonal diversity. Baseline testing showed seropositivity in only five to seven AZD1222 recipients.

Sequenced by immunoSEQ multiplex PCR; TCRdb stores in-frame clones only, minus some. The sample has 44,000 or so clones; 80% are singletons. The clonotype originates from an adult who received the MenACWY meningococcal vaccine as a control. The V and J genes are TRBV30 and TRBJ1-2, with D possibly matching TRBD1 (6 bases). The material sequenced was peripheral blood, taken 28 days after the second dose of the MenACWY control vaccine. Here the CDR3 DNA reads TGTGCCTGGAGTAACGGCCCGGGGGGCGGCTACACCTTC. It codes for CAWSNGPGGGYTF.